This TCR delta chain is from a study of Vδ1+ human thymocytes. Study-level findings and limits: Despite high sort purity, about 20% of thymic T cell receptor delta sequences were Vdelta2. Highly polyclonal TRG and TRD repertoires with Gaussian CDR3 length distributions appeared in thymus.

Thymocytes were sorted as CD3+ TCRVdelta1+ TCRVdelta2- after alphabeta T cell depletion. To note about this clone: Its specificity is unknown.

Sequences come from RNA converted to cDNA by reverse transcription. CDR3 amplicons came from multiplex PCR with pooled V-gene forward and constant-region reverse primers. TCRdb re-called clones from the multiplex PCR reads via CATT. The sample includes about 50,000 delta-chain clones, over 13% of them seen just once. The CDR3 is 13 amino acids. Germline assignment: CDR1 TSWWSYY and CDR2 QGS. V lost 0 bases to trimming and J lost 8 bases, with 10 bases between them. The receptor was isolated from a girl under three years old who had congenital heart surgery. The source material was Vdelta1+ gamma-delta thymocytes from the thymus. Sample subset: FACS-sorted CD3+ TCRalphabeta- TCRVdelta1+ TCRVdelta2- thymocytes. The rearrangement uses TRDV1 and TRDJ1; D remains ambiguous. In DNA, the CDR3 is TGTGCTCTTGGGGAACTGACCGGATTAAAACTCATCTTT. Translated, it gives CALGELTGLKLIF.